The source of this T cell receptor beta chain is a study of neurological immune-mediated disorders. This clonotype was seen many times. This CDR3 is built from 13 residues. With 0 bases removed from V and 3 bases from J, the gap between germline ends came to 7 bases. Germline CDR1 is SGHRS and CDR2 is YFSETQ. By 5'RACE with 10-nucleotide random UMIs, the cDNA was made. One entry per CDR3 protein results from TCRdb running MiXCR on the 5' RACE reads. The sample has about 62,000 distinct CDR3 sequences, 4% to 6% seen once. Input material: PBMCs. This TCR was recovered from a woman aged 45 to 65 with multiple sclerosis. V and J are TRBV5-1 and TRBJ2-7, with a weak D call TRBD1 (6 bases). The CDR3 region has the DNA TGCGCCAGCAGCTTGGAAGGGGGCTACGAGCAGTACTTC. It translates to CASSLEGGYEQYF. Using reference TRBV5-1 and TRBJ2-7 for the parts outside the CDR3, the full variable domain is KAGVTQTPRYLIKTRGQQVTLSCSPISGHRSVSWYQQTPGQGLQFLFEYFSETQRNKGNFPGRFSGRQFSNSRSEMNVSTLELGDSALYLCASSLEGGYEQYFGPGTRLTVT.